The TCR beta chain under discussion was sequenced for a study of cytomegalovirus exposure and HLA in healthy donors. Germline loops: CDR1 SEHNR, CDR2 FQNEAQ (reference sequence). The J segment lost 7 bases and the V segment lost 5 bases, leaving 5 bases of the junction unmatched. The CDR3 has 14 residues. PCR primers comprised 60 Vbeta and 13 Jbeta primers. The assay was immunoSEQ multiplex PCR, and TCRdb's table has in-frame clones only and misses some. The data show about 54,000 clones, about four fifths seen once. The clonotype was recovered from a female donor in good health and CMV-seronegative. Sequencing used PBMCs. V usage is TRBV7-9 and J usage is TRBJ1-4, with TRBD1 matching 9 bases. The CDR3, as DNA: TGTGCCAGCAGCAAACAGGGGGCATTTGAAAAACTGTTTTTT. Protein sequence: CASSKQGAFEKLFF.